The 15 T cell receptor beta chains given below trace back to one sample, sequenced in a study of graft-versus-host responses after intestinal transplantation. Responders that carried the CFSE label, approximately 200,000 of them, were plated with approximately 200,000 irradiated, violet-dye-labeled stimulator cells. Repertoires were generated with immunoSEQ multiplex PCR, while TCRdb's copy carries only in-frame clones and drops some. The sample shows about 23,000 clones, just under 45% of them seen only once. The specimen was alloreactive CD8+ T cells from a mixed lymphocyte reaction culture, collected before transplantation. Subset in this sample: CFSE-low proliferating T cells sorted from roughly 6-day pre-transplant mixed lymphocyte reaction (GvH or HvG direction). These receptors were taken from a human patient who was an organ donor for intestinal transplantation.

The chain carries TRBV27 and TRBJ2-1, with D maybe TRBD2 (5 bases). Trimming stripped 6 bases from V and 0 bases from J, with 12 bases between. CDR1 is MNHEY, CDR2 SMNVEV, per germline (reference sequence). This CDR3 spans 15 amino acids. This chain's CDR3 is CASRLGAASYNEQFF. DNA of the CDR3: TGTGCCAGCAGACTCGGAGCGGCCTCCTACAATGAGCAGTTCTTC.

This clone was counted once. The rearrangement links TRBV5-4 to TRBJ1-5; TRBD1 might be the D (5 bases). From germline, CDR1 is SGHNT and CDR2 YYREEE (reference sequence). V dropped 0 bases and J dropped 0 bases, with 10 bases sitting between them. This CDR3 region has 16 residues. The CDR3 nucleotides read TGTGCCAGCAGCTTGGGTGGACAATATAGCAATCAGCCCCAGCATTTT. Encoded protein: CASSLGGQYSNQPQHF. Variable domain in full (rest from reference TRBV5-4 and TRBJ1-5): ETGVTQSPTHLIKTRGQQVTLRCSSQSGHNTVSWYQQALGQGPQFIFQYYREEENGRGNFPPRFSGLQFPNYSSELNVNALELDDSALYLCASSLGGQYSNQPQHFGDGTRLSIL.

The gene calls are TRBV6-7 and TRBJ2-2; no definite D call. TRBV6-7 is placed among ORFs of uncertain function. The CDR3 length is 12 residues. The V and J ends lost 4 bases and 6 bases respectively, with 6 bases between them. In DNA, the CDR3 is TGTGCCAGCAGTTTAGCCCCCGGGGAGCTGTTTTTT. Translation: CASSLAPGELFF.

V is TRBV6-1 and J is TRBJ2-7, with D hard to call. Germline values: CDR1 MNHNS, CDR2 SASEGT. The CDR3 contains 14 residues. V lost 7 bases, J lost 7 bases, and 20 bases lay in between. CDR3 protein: CASNPLQTGTEQYF. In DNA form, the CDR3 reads TGTGCCAGCAACCCCCTACAGACTGGTACGGAGCAGTACTTC.

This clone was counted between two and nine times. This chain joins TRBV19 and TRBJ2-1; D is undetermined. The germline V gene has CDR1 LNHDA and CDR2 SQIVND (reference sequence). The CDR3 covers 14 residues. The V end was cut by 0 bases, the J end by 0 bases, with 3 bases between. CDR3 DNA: TGTGCCAGTAGTATAGAGGGCTCCTACAATGAGCAGTTCTTC. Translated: CASSIEGSYNEQFF.

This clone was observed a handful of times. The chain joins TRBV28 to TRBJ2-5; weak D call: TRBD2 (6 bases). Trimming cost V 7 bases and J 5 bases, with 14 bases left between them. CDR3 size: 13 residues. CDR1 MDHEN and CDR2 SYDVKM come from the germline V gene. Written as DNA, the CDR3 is TGTGCCAGCAAGGTCGCAGGAGGGGAGACCCAGTACTTC. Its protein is CASKVAGGETQYF.

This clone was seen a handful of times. The CDR3 nucleotides are TGTGCCAGCAGCGTAGATGGGAGGGAGCCGGATACGCAGTATTTT. Amino acids: CASSVDGREPDTQYF. This chain connects TRBV9 to TRBJ2-3, with 7 nucleotides matching TRBD2. The CDR3 has 15 residues. CDR1 and CDR2 from the germline V gene are SGDLS and YYNGEE. Trimming took 0 bases from V and 6 from J; bases not matched to a gene: 7.

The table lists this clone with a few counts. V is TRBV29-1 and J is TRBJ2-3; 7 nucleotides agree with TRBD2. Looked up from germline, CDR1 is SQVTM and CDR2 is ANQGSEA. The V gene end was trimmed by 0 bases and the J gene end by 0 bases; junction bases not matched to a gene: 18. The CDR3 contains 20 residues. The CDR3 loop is CSVEEGYGLAVILSTDTQYF. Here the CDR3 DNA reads TGCAGCGTTGAAGAGGGGTATGGGCTAGCGGTTATACTCAGCACAGATACGCAGTATTTT.

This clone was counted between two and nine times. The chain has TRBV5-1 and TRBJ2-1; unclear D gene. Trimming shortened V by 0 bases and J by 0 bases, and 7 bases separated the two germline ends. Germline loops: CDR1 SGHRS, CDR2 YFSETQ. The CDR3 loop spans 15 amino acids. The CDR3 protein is CASSLEATSYNEQFF. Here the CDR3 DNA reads TGCGCCAGCAGCTTGGAGGCGACCTCCTACAATGAGCAGTTCTTC.

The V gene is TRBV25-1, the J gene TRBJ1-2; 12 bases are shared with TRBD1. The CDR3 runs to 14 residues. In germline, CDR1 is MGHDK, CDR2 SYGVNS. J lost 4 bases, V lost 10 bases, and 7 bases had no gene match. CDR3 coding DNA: TGTGCCAACCGGGACAGGGGGCAATTCTATGGCTACACCTTC. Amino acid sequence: CANRDRGQFYGYTF.

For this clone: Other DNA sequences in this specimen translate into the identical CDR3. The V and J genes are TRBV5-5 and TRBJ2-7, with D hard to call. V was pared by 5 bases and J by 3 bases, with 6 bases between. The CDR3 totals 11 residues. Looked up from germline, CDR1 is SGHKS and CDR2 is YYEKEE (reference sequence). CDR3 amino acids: CASSLNYEQYF. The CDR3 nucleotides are TGTGCCAGCAGTCTGAACTACGAGCAGTACTTC.

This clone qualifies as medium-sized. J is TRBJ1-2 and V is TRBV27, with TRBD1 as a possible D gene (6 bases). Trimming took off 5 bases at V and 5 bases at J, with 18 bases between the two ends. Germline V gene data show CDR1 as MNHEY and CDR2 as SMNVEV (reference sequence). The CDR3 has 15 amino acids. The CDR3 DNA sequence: TGTGCCAGCAGTCACCGGTGGGGGGGCGTATATGGCTACACCTTC. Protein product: CASSHRWGGVYGYTF.

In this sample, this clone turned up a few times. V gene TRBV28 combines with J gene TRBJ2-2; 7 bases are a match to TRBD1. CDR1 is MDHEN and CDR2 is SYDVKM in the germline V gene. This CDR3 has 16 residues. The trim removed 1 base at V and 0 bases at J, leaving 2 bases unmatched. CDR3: CASSLFGTANTGELFF. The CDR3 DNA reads TGTGCCAGCAGTTTATTCGGGACAGCGAACACCGGGGAGCTGTTTTTT. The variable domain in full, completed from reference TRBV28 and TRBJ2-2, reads DVKVTQSSRYLVKRTGEKVFLECVQDMDHENMFWYRQDPGLGLRLIYFSYDVKMKEKGDIPEGYSVSREKKERFSLILESASTNQTSMYLCASSLFGTANTGELFFGEGSRLTVL.

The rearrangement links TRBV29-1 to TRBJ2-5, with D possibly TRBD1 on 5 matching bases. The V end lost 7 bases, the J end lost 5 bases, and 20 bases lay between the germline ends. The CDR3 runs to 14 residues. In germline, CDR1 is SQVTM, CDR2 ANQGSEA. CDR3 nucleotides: TGCAGCGCACCAGAAGGGGCGCTTGGGGAGACCCAGTACTTC. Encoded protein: CSAPEGALGETQYF.

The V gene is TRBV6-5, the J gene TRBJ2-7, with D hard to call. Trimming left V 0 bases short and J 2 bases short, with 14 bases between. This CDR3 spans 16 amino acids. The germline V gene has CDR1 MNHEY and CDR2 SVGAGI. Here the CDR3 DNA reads TGTGCCAGCAGTTACTCGGCCGGGTCTGTGACCTACGAGCAGTACTTC. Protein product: CASSYSAGSVTYEQYF.